These T cell receptor beta chains were read from a single sample in a study of blood T cell repertoires in COVID-19. Repertoires were generated with immunoSEQ multiplex PCR, while TCRdb's copy carries only in-frame clones and drops some. This table has 110,000 to 150,000 clones, 80% to 85% appearing once. The sequenced sample was peripheral blood. The receptors were gathered from a human donor in a cohort sampled during active COVID-19. CDR3s include the opening cysteine and the closing phenylalanine or tryptophan. The order of the fields is CDR3 protein, CDR3 DNA, J gene, V gene, clone size, D gene. The D gene is left open where the match is weak. Expanded clones are given a class, and other clones once, few, many or no size at all.

CDR3: CAIRGTATSGNTIYF
DNA: TGTGCCATCAGGGGCACAGCAACCTCTGGAAACACCATATATTTT
J: TRBJ1-3
V: TRBV10-3
size: NA
D: NA

CDR3: CATSRDPREDEQFF
DNA: TGTGCCACCAGCAGAGATCCCAGGGAGGATGAGCAGTTCTTC
J: TRBJ2-1
V: TRBV15
size: NA
D: NA

CDR3: CASSSDRGRNSPLHF
DNA: TGTGCCAGCAGTTCCGACAGGGGGCGGAATTCACCCCTCCACTTT
J: TRBJ1-6
V: TRBV2
size: NA
D: TRBD1

CDR3: CASSPLPNEKLFF
DNA: TGCGCCAGCAGCCCTCTCCCTAATGAAAAACTGTTTTTT
J: TRBJ1-4
V: TRBV5-1
size: NA
D: NA

CDR3: CASSSTPRTGRKTEAFF
DNA: TGTGCCAGCAGCTCCACCCCCCGGACAGGGAGGAAAACTGAAGCTTTCTTT
J: TRBJ1-1
V: TRBV13
size: NA
D: TRBD1

CDR3: CASSLQGNRGYTF
DNA: TGTGCCAGCAGTTTGCAGGGGAATAGGGGCTACACCTTC
J: TRBJ1-2
V: TRBV28
size: NA
D: NA

CDR3: CATSIHLGPAEGYSNQPQHF
DNA: TGTGCCACCAGCATTCACCTGGGGCCGGCGGAAGGGTATAGCAATCAGCCCCAGCATTTT
J: TRBJ1-5
V: TRBV15
size: NA
D: NA

CDR3: CASSFGPTGMLTGELFF
DNA: TGTGCCAGCAGTTTTGGGCCAACAGGGATGCTCACCGGGGAGCTGTTTTTT
J: TRBJ2-2
V: TRBV28
size: NA
D: NA

CDR3: CASRRGGTGELFF
DNA: TGTGCCAGCAGGCGGGGTGGGACCGGGGAGCTGTTTTTT
J: TRBJ2-2
V: TRBV7-2
size: NA
D: NA

CDR3: CAISESASGPDEQYF
DNA: TGTGCCATCAGTGAGTCTGCTAGCGGTCCGGACGAGCAGTACTTC
J: TRBJ2-7
V: TRBV10-3
size: once
D: TRBD2

CDR3: CASTWTGTVSYEQYF
DNA: TGTGCCAGCACCTGGACAGGGACCGTCTCCTACGAGCAGTACTTC
J: TRBJ2-7
V: TRBV6-5
size: NA
D: TRBD1

CDR3: CASRWTAVGTEAFF
DNA: TGTGCCAGCAGATGGACAGCCGTGGGCACTGAAGCTTTCTTT
J: TRBJ1-1
V: TRBV6-5
size: NA
D: NA

CDR3: CASSRNARLYSGANVLTF
DNA: TGTGCCAGCAGCAGAAACGCGCGGCTCTACTCTGGGGCCAACGTCCTGACTTTC
J: TRBJ2-6
V: TRBV7-2
size: NA
D: NA

CDR3: CASSPPDRDEQYF
DNA: TGCGCCAGCAGCCCGCCGGACAGAGACGAGCAGTACTTC
J: TRBJ2-7
V: TRBV5-1
size: few
D: NA

CDR3: CASRGTGRGPGNTIYF
DNA: TGCGCCAGCAGGGGGACAGGGAGGGGACCTGGAAACACCATATATTTT
J: TRBJ1-3
V: TRBV10-1
size: NA
D: TRBD1

CDR3: CASYSGPGRGYTF
DNA: TGTGCCAGCTATTCCGGTCCGGGTCGTGGCTACACCTTC
J: TRBJ1-2
V: TRBV12-3/TRBV12-4
size: NA
D: NA

CDR3: CASSQDGLTYEQYF
DNA: TGCGCCAGCAGCCAAGATGGACTAACCTACGAGCAGTACTTC
J: TRBJ2-7
V: TRBV4-1
size: NA
D: NA

CDR3: CASNPDRVIHEQYF
DNA: TGTGCCAGCAACCCGGACAGGGTGATTCACGAGCAGTACTTC
J: TRBJ2-7
V: TRBV6-2/TRBV6-3
size: NA
D: TRBD1

CDR3: CASSDNLGNSPLHF
DNA: TGTGCCAGCAGCGACAACCTCGGTAATTCACCCCTCCACTTT
J: TRBJ1-6
V: TRBV14
size: NA
D: NA

CDR3: CASSISRTGGYEQYF
DNA: TGTGCCAGTAGTATATCAAGGACAGGGGGATACGAGCAGTACTTC
J: TRBJ2-7
V: TRBV19
size: NA
D: TRBD1

CDR3: CASSDRTSDEQFF
DNA: TGTGCCAGCAGTGACAGGACTAGCGATGAGCAGTTCTTC
J: TRBJ2-1
V: TRBV28
size: NA
D: TRBD2

CDR3: CASSRTARGSNQPQHF
DNA: TGTGCCAGTAGTCGCACAGCCCGGGGGAGCAATCAGCCCCAGCATTTT
J: TRBJ1-5
V: TRBV19
size: NA
D: NA

CDR3: CASSPRIAGAGEQYF
DNA: TGTGCCAGCTCACCACGGATAGCGGGAGCGGGTGAGCAGTACTTC
J: TRBJ2-7
V: TRBV18
size: NA
D: TRBD2

CDR3: CASSQILKTETEYKGLAGEDEQYF
DNA: TGTGCCAGCAGCCAAATCCTAAAGACAGAAACCGAATATAAGGGACTAGCGGGAGAGGACGAGCAGTACTTC
J: TRBJ2-7
V: TRBV3-1/TRBV3-2
size: NA
D: TRBD2

CDR3: CASSRGDNQPQHF
DNA: TGTGCCAGCAGCCGCGGGGATAATCAGCCCCAGCATTTT
J: TRBJ1-5
V: TRBV3-1/TRBV3-2
size: NA
D: NA

CDR3: CASSPLGETGEQYF
DNA: TGTGCCAGCTCACCTTTGGGCGAGACAGGCGAGCAGTACTTC
J: TRBJ2-7
V: TRBV18
size: NA
D: NA

CDR3: CATSMNTEAFF
DNA: TGTGCAACTTCCATGAACACTGAAGCTTTCTTT
J: TRBJ1-1
V: TRBV6-5
size: NA
D: NA

CDR3: CASSLVAAGGYNEQFF
DNA: TGCGCCAGCAGCTTGGTTGCAGCGGGGGGCTACAATGAGCAGTTCTTC
J: TRBJ2-1
V: TRBV5-1
size: NA
D: TRBD2

CDR3: CASSLNLAGGETQYF
DNA: TGTGCCAGCAGTTTAAATCTAGCGGGAGGAGAGACCCAGTACTTC
J: TRBJ2-5
V: TRBV28
size: NA
D: TRBD2

CDR3: CASSIRRDLPETQYF
DNA: TGTGCCAGTAGTATCCGTCGGGATTTACCAGAGACCCAGTACTTC
J: TRBJ2-5
V: TRBV19
size: few
D: NA

CDR3: CASSDRRVAGNEQFF
DNA: TGCGCCAGCAGCGACCGGAGGGTGGCTGGCAATGAGCAGTTCTTC
J: TRBJ2-1
V: TRBV5-1
size: few
D: NA

CDR3: CASSFDRQETQYF
DNA: TGTGCCAGCAGCTTCGACAGGCAAGAGACCCAGTACTTC
J: TRBJ2-5
V: TRBV5-6
size: NA
D: NA

CDR3: CASSEYNPGQGTYEQYF
DNA: TGTGCCAGCAGTGAATATAATCCGGGACAGGGAACCTACGAGCAGTACTTC
J: TRBJ2-7
V: TRBV25-1
size: few
D: TRBD1

CDR3: CASSPLTGATGELFF
DNA: TGTGCCAGCAGCCCCCTGACAGGGGCGACCGGGGAGCTGTTTTTT
J: TRBJ2-2
V: TRBV7-3
size: NA
D: TRBD1

CDR3: CASSFVGREQYF
DNA: TGTGCCAGCAGTTTTGTGGGGCGCGAGCAGTACTTC
J: TRBJ2-7
V: TRBV28
size: once
D: NA

CDR3: CASRALAGELEQFF
DNA: TGCGCCAGCAGAGCCTTAGCGGGAGAACTTGAGCAGTTCTTC
J: TRBJ2-1
V: TRBV5-1
size: NA
D: TRBD2

CDR3: CASSEGANGYVSVLTF
DNA: TGTGCCAGCAGTGAAGGGGCTAACGGATATGTTTCCGTCCTGACTTTC
J: TRBJ2-6
V: TRBV2
size: NA
D: NA

CDR3: CASGLNQETQYF
DNA: TGTGCCAGCGGACTAAACCAAGAGACCCAGTACTTC
J: TRBJ2-5
V: TRBV5-4
size: NA
D: NA

CDR3: CASFDRGDTDTQYF
DNA: TGTGCCAGCTTCGACAGGGGGGACACAGATACGCAGTATTTT
J: TRBJ2-3
V: TRBV6-5
size: NA
D: TRBD1

CDR3: CASSQDRLARTGEQYF
DNA: TGCGCCAGCAGCCAAGATCGGCTAGCGAGGACGGGCGAGCAGTACTTC
J: TRBJ2-7
V: TRBV4-1
size: NA
D: NA